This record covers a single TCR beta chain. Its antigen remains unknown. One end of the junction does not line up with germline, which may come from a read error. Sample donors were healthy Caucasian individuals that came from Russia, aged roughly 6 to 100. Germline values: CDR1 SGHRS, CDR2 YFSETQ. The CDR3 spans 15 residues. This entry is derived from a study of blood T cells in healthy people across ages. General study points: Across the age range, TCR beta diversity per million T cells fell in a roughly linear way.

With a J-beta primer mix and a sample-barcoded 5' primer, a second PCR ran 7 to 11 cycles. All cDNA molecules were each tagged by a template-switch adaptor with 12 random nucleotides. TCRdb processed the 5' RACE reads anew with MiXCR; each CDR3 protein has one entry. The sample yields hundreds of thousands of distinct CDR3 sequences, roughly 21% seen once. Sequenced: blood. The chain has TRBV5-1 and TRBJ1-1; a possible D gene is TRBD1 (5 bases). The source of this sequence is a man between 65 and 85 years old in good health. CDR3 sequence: CASSLERGSNTEALF. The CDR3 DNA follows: TGCGCCAGCAGCTTGGAGAGGGGTTCGAACACTGAAGCTCTCTTT. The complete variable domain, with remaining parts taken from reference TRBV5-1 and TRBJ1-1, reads KAGVTQTPRYLIKTRGQQVTLSCSPISGHRSVSWYQQTPGQGLQFLFEYFSETQRNKGNFPGRFSGRQFSNSRSEMNVSTLELGDSALYLCASSLERGSNTEALFGQGTRLTVV.